This T cell receptor (beta chain) came from a study of cytomegalovirus exposure and HLA in healthy donors. Primers included in the PCR were 60 Vbeta and 13 Jbeta primers. Under the authors' procedure: A later analysis tallied 80 million to 100 million unique TCR beta chains, 8.5 million to 11 million of them shared. Sequencing was performed with immunoSEQ multiplex PCR; in TCRdb, only in-frame clones are kept and a portion is missing. V, J and clone size reflect that table, while D and trimming were determined from the DNA. The sample lists 120,000 or so clones, around 86% seen once, with over 2% in the top ten. Study-wide findings and caveats: Per a prior analysis, the majority of TCR beta V segments were productive roughly 87% or roughly 30% of the time. A later analysis linked a missense variant in DCLRE1C to the trimming of TCR beta V and J genes.

Regarding this clone: The antigen remains unidentified.

The germline gives CDR1 MNHNS, CDR2 SASEGT. The ends lost 2 bases at V and 3 bases at J; junction bases unmatched: 4. The CDR3 runs to 15 residues. Sequencing used PBMCs. The sequence derives from a young man in good health and CMV-seronegative. This chain uses TRBV6-1 with TRBJ2-3; the match to TRBD2 covers 8 bases. The CDR3 is CASSEMAGGTDTQYF. The CDR3 coding sequence is TGTGCCAGCAGTGAAATGGCGGGGGGTACAGATACGCAGTATTTT.